The source of this T cell receptor beta chain is a study of shared clonotypes between healthy human individuals. Looking at the study overall: Aged between 18 and 49, the donors were a couple of women and three men.

Comments on this clone: Its matching antigen is unknown.

V was clipped by 5 bases and J by 4 bases, with 27 bases between them. Germline lookup yields CDR1 SGHTA and CDR2 FQGNSA. The CDR3 contains 19 residues. CD45RO negativity and positive selection for CCR7 defined naive CD8 cells, a population that excluded terminally differentiated effector memory CD45RA+ cells. An even split of each subset's genomic DNA across several immunoSEQ plates was performed. The repertoire was sequenced with immunoSEQ multiplex PCR; TCRdb's copy has only in-frame clones and lacks some. The sample has hundreds of thousands of clones, nearly 95% seen once. Study-wide results and caveats: Unshared clonotypes carried lower generation probabilities than those common to all four donors.

The chain joins TRBV7-2 to TRBJ2-1; a weak D match, TRBD2 (6 bases). This TCR was sampled from a man aged 25 to 45 in good health. What was sequenced was naive CD8+ T cells sorted from blood. CDR3 nucleotides: TGTGCCAGCAGCACCCCGGGACGGGGCCGGGAGTATTTTTACAATGAGCAGTTCTTC. Amino acid sequence: CASSTPGRGREYFYNEQFF.